This T cell receptor (beta chain) was identified during a study of vaccination and CD4 T cells after COVID-19. Sequenced with the Oncomine TCR Beta short-read assay was DNA taken from cultured CD4+ T cells. TCRdb fed the PCR reads into MiXCR, producing one record per CDR3 protein. The sample lists about 8,300 distinct CDR3 sequences, roughly 56% occurring once. This clonotype was counted between two and nine times. Its antigen is not known. CDR1 and CDR2 (germline): LNHDA, SQIVND (reference sequence). This CDR3 spans 14 amino acids. The ends were cut back, 5 bases at V and 0 bases at J, with 9 bases in the middle. The treatment was: approximately nine-day PBMC culture with coronavirus spike peptide pools or control peptides (ViraFEST assay). PBMC cultures, at approximately 2 million cells per well, received about 9.5 IU/ml IL-2 and approximately 10 ug/ml peptide pools.

The V and J genes are TRBV19 and TRBJ2-3; D is ambiguous. The sequence came from a human donor who had recovered from COVID-19. The source material was CD4+ T cells from blood, cultured in vitro. CDR3 in amino acids: CASSVGRSTDTQYF. The CDR3 DNA sequence: TGTGCCAGTAGTGTGGGTCGGAGCACAGATACGCAGTATTTT.